These T cell receptor beta chains were read from a single sample in a study of blood T cell repertoires in COVID-19. Clones were sequenced by immunoSEQ multiplex PCR, and TCRdb holds only the in-frame ones, with some missing. The sample shows approximately 200,000 clones, 88% of them seen only once. Sequenced input: PBMCs or T cells enriched from blood (not recorded which). All receptors come from a woman in her thirties who had been exposed to COVID-19. CDR3s include the opening cysteine and the closing phenylalanine or tryptophan. The D gene is left open where the match is weak. Part of the rows lack a size; the others show once, few, many or a class for expanded clones.

clone size,J gene,D gene,V gene,CDR3 DNA,CDR3 protein
once,TRBJ1-2,NA,TRBV7-9,TGTGCCAGCAGTTTACCTCAGGGGCAATATGGCTACACCTTC,CASSLPQGQYGYTF
NA,TRBJ2-5,TRBD2,TRBV25-1,TGTGCCAGCAGTGAAGGACTAGCGGGAGGACAAGAGACCCAGTACTTC,CASSEGLAGGQETQYF
NA,TRBJ2-4,NA,TRBV28,TGTGCCAGCAGTTACAGGGTGAGAGAAAACATTCAGTACTTC,CASSYRVRENIQYF
NA,TRBJ1-3,NA,TRBV23-1,TGCGCCAGCAGGACTGGGGGAAACACCATATATTTT,CASRTGGNTIYF
NA,TRBJ2-5,TRBD2,TRBV2,TGTGCCAGCAGTCGTCCGGGACTAGTTTTTATAGAGACCCAGTACTTC,CASSRPGLVFIETQYF
NA,TRBJ1-5,NA,TRBV27,TGTGCCAGCAGTCGACAGGCTACCGGGGCCCAGCATTTT,CASSRQATGAQHF
NA,TRBJ1-5,NA,TRBV29-1,TGCAGCGTTGCTTTAGGGGACAATCAGCCCCAGCATTTT,CSVALGDNQPQHF
NA,TRBJ2-5,TRBD2,TRBV5-4,TGTGCCAGCAGCTTGACTAGCGGGAGTCTAGGGTACCAAGAGACCCAGTACTTC,CASSLTSGSLGYQETQYF
NA,TRBJ1-3,TRBD1,TRBV27,TGTGCCAGCAGCCCGGGCAGGGGGTCTGGAAACACCATATATTTT,CASSPGRGSGNTIYF
NA,TRBJ2-3,NA,TRBV5-5,TGTGCCAGCAGGGGCATAAGCGGCTCTAGCACAGATACGCAGTATTTT,CASRGISGSSTDTQYF
NA,TRBJ1-1,NA,TRBV7-2,TGTGCCAGCAGCAGGCCGGGGATGAACACTGAAGCTTTCTTT,CASSRPGMNTEAFF
NA,TRBJ2-2,NA,TRBV29-1,TGCAGCGTTGAAACAGGGTATACCGGGGAGCTGTTTTTT,CSVETGYTGELFF
NA,TRBJ1-1,NA,TRBV6-5,TGTGCCAGCGGGTTTTGGACAGTACGGGAAGCTTTCTTT,CASGFWTVREAFF
NA,TRBJ2-2,NA,TRBV9,TGTGCCAGCAGCGTAGTCTACACCGGGGAGCTGTTTTTT,CASSVVYTGELFF
NA,TRBJ2-5,NA,TRBV5-4,TGTGCCAGCAGCTTGTCAGGGAACCAAGAGACCCAGTACTTC,CASSLSGNQETQYF
NA,TRBJ2-2,NA,TRBV7-9,TGTGCCAGCAGCTTCCAAGGGGACACCGGGGAGCTGTTTTTT,CASSFQGDTGELFF
NA,TRBJ2-7,NA,TRBV27,TGTGCCAGCAATCCCGTAGGGGGAGAGTCCTACGAGCAGTACTTC,CASNPVGGESYEQYF
few,TRBJ2-1,NA,TRBV24-1,TGTGCCACCAGTGATTTGCTTGGGGCGGATGAGCAGTTCTTC,CATSDLLGADEQFF
NA,TRBJ2-1,NA,TRBV15,TGTGCCACCAGCAGAGGGGGAGCACCGGAGCAGTTCTTC,CATSRGGAPEQFF
NA,TRBJ2-2,NA,TRBV19,TGTGCCAGTAGTAGCTCAAACCCAGGGCCCGGGGAGCTGTTTTTT,CASSSSNPGPGELFF
NA,TRBJ2-7,NA,TRBV14,TGTGCCAGCAGCTCTAAACCGACAGGCAGCTACGAGCAGTACTTC,CASSSKPTGSYEQYF
NA,TRBJ2-2,NA,TRBV6-5,TGTGCCAGCAGTCCGGGGTTGTTTGCTGAGGGGCTGTTTTTT,CASSPGLFAEGLFF
NA,TRBJ2-7,TRBD2,TRBV19,TGTGCCAGTAGTAGCTATGGGACTACCGACGAGCAGTACTTC,CASSSYGTTDEQYF
once,TRBJ2-3,TRBD1,TRBV5-1,TGCGCCAGCAGCCCCCGGCAGGGGGGCACAGATACGCAGTATTTT,CASSPRQGGTDTQYF
once,TRBJ2-1,NA,TRBV30,TGTGCCTGGAGCGTGGGGGGCTCCTACAATGAGCAGTTCTTC,CAWSVGGSYNEQFF
NA,TRBJ1-4,NA,TRBV27,TGTGCCAGCAGTTTAAACAGACTCCGCTCCGGAGGAGAAAAACTGTTTTTT,CASSLNRLRSGGEKLFF
NA,TRBJ2-7,NA,TRBV5-1,TGCGCCAGCAGCTTGGCCCTGGGCGGGGACGAGCAGTACTTC,CASSLALGGDEQYF
NA,TRBJ2-7,TRBD2,TRBV3-1/TRBV3-2,TGTGCCAGCAGCCAGCCGGGACTAGCGGACGAGCAGTACTTC,CASSQPGLADEQYF
once,TRBJ1-5,NA,TRBV5-1,TGCGCCAGCAGCTTTGGAGTCAATCAGCCCCAGCATTTT,CASSFGVNQPQHF
NA,TRBJ2-7,TRBD2,TRBV7-9,TGTGCCAGCAGCTCCCGACTAGCGGGAGAACACTCCTACGAGCAGTACTTC,CASSSRLAGEHSYEQYF
NA,TRBJ1-2,NA,TRBV7-8,TGTGCCAGCAGCTTAAGGGACACCTATGGCTACACCTTC,CASSLRDTYGYTF
NA,TRBJ2-7,NA,TRBV5-1,TGCGCCAGCAGCTACACAGGGACCTTCTACGAGCAGTACTTC,CASSYTGTFYEQYF
NA,TRBJ2-5,NA,TRBV11-2,TGTGCCAGCAGCTTAGAGGGGCGGATCGCTCAAGAGACCCAGTACTTC,CASSLEGRIAQETQYF
NA,TRBJ2-7,NA,TRBV10-1,TGCGCCAGCAGTCTCGATTACAGTAAGCAGTACTTC,CASSLDYSKQYF
NA,TRBJ2-3,NA,TRBV20-1,TGCAGTGCCCCGAACGGGAATACGCAGTATTTT,CSAPNGNTQYF
NA,TRBJ1-2,NA,TRBV5-1,TGCGCCAGCAGCCCTACATCCTCGACAGGCCTCTACTATGGCTACACCTTC,CASSPTSSTGLYYGYTF
NA,TRBJ2-1,TRBD2,TRBV2,TGTGCCAGCAGTGAACTAGGGGCGGGACTAGGTGTTAATGAGCAGTTCTTC,CASSELGAGLGVNEQFF
NA,TRBJ1-6,NA,TRBV5-1,TGCGCCAGCAGCTTTGAGGGTTATAATTCACCCCTCCACTTT,CASSFEGYNSPLHF
NA,TRBJ1-4,NA,TRBV5-5,TGTGCCAGCAGCTTCGGAGGACGGCCGGATGAAAAACTGTTTTTT,CASSFGGRPDEKLFF
NA,TRBJ2-2,TRBD1,TRBV7-2,TGTGCCAGCAGTTACAGGGGGACCGGGGAGCTGTTTTTT,CASSYRGTGELFF